This TCR beta chain emerged from a study of memory CD4+ T cells and cytomegalovirus serostatus. Germline assignment: CDR1 SGHRS and CDR2 YFSETQ. The V end was cut by 0 bases, the J end by 4 bases, with 1 base between. The CDR3 sequence is 11 residues long. The sort gate was single viable CD3+CD4+CD8-CD45RO+ cells for memory CD4+ T cells. The method was immunoSEQ multiplex PCR; TCRdb's version includes in-frame clones alone and lacks a portion of them. The table has about 50,000 clones, 82% seen once. The gene calls are TRBV5-1 and TRBJ1-1; D not resolved. Specimen: memory CD4+ T cells from blood. The TCR originated in an adult in good health and CMV-seronegative. The CDR3 protein is CASSLGTEAFF. Here the CDR3 DNA reads TGCGCCAGCAGCTTGGGCACTGAAGCTTTCTTT.